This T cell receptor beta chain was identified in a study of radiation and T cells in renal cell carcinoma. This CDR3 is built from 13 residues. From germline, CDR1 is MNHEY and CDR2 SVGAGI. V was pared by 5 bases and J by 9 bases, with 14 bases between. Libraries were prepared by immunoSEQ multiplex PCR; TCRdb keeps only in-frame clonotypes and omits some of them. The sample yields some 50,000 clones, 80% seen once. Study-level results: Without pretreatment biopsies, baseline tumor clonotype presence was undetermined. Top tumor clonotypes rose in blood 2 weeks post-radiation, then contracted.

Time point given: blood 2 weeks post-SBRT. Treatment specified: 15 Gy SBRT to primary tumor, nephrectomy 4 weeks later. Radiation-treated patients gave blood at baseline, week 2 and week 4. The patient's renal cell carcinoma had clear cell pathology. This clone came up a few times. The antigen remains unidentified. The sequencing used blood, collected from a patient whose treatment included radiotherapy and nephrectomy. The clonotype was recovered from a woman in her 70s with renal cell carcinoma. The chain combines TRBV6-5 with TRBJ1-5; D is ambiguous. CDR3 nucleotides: TGTGCCAGCAGTGATGGCGGACCGGGGCCCCAGCATTTT. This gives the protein CASSDGGPGPQHF.